This T cell receptor (beta chain) was identified during a study of regulatory T cells in long-lasting Graves disease. Study findings and constraints: Persistent patients shared more public clonotypes (about 2,700) than newly diagnosed patients (roughly 960).

Trimming at V came to 6 bases and at J to 2 bases, leaving 4 bases not matched to a gene. The CDR3 sequence is 14 residues long. From germline, CDR1 is MDHEN and CDR2 SYDVKM. Arm-PCR of CDR3 regions and iRepertoire HTBI primers were used to build TCR beta libraries. One entry per CDR3 protein, called by TCRdb with MiXCR from the multiplex PCR reads. The table has about 450,000 distinct CDR3 sequences, 12% to 15% seen once. For this clonotype: Its antigen is currently unknown. A much larger clonotype is one base distant, so this may be a read error.

As for time point: newly diagnosed GD, antithyroid drugs for less than 3 months. Isolated PBMC RNA provided the starting material for the TCR library. The sample was also reused in another study, on T cells in Graves' hyperthyroidism and ophthalmopathy.

The sample consisted of peripheral blood mononuclear cells (PBMCs), taken at new diagnosis, from a patient treated with antithyroid drugs. V is TRBV28 and J is TRBJ2-1; TRBD2 agrees at 7 bases. This receptor was obtained from a woman aged 45-60 years with Graves disease. CDR3: CASRKRGPYNEQFF. In DNA form, the CDR3 reads TGTGCCAGCAGAAAGCGGGGCCCCTACAATGAGCAGTTCTTC. Drawing the rest from reference TRBV28 and TRBJ2-1, the complete variable domain is DVKVTQSSRYLVKRTGEKVFLECVQDMDHENMFWYRQDPGLGLRLIYFSYDVKMKEKGDIPEGYSVSREKKERFSLILESASTNQTSMYLCASRKRGPYNEQFFGPGTRLTVL.